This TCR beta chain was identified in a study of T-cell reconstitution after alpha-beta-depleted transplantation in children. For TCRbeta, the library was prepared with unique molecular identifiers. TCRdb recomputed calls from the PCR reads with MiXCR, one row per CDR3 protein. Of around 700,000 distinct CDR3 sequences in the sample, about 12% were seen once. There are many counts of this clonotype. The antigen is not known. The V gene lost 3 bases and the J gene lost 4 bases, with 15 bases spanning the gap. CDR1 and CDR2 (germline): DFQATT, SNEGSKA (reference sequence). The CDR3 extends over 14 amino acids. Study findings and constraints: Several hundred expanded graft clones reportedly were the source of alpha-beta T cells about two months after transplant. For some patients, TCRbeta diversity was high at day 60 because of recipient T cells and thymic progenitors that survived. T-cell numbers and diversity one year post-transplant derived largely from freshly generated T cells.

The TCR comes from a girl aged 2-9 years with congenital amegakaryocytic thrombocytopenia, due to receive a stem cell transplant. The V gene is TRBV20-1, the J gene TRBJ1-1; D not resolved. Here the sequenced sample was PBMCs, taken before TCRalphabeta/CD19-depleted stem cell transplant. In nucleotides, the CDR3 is TGCAGTGCTAGTTCCCCGTTGGGTGTCACTGAAGCTTTCTTT. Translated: CSASSPLGVTEAFF.